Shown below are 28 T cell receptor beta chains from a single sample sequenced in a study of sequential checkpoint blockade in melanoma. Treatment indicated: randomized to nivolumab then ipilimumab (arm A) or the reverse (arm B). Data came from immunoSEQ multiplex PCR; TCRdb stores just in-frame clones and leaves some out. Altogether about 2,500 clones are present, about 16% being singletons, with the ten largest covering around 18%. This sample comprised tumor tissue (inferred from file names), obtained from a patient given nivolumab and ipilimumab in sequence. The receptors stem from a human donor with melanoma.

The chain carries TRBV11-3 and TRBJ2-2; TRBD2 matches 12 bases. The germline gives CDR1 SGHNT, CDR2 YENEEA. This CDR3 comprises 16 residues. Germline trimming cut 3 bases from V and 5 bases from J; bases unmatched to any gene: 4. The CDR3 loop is CASSLRLAGVTGELFF. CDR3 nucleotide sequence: TGTGCCAGCAGCTTGAGACTAGCGGGGGTGACCGGGGAGCTGTTTTTT.

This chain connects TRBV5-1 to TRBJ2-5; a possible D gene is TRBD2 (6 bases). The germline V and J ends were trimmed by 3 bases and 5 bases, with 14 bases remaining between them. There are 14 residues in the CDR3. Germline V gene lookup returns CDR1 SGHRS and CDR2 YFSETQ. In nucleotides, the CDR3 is TGCGCCAGCAGCTGGAGGGATATCGGGGAGACCCAGTACTTC. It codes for CASSWRDIGETQYF. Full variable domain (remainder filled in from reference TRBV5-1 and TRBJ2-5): KAGVTQTPRYLIKTRGQQVTLSCSPISGHRSVSWYQQTPGQGLQFLFEYFSETQRNKGNFPGRFSGRQFSNSRSEMNVSTLELGDSALYLCASSWRDIGETQYFGPGTRLLVL.

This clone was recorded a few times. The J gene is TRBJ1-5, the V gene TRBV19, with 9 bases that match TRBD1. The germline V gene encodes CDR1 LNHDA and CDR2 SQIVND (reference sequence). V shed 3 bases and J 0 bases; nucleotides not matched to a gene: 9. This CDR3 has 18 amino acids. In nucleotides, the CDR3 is TGTGCCAGTAGTATTATGCGGACAGGGGTCTATAGCAATCAGCCCCAGCATTTT. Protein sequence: CASSIMRTGVYSNQPQHF.

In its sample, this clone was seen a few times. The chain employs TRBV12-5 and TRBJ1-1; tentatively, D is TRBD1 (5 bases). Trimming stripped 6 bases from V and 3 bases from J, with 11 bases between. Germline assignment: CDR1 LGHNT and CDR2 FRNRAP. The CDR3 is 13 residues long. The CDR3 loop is CASGPGGYTEAFF. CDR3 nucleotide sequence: TGTGCTAGTGGGCCGGGGGGGTACACTGAAGCTTTCTTT.

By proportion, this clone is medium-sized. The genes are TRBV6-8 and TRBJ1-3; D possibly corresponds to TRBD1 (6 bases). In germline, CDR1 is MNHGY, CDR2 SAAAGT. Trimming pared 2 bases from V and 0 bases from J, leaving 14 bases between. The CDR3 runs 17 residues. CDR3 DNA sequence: TGTGCCAGCAGTTACGGAAAGGGGGGATACTCTGGAAACACCATATATTTT. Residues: CASSYGKGGYSGNTIYF.

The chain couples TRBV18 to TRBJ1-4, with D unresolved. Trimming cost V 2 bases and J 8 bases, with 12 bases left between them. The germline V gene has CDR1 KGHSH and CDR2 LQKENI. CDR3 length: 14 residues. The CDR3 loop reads CASSPMTGSEKLFF. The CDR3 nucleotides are TGTGCCAGCTCACCAATGACCGGGTCCGAAAAACTGTTTTTT. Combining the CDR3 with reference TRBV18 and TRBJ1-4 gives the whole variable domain NAGVMQNPRHLVRRRGQEARLRCSPMKGHSHVYWYRQLPEEGLKFMVYLQKENIIDESGMPKERFSAEFPKEGPSILRIQQVVRGDSAAYFCASSPMTGSEKLFFGSGTQLSVL.

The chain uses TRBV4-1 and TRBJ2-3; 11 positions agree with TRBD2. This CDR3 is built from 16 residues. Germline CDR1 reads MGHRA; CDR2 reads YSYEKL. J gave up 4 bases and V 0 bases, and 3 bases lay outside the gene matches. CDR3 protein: CASSQDLAGGPDTQYF. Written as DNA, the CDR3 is TGCGCCAGCAGCCAAGATTTAGCGGGGGGGCCAGATACGCAGTATTTT.

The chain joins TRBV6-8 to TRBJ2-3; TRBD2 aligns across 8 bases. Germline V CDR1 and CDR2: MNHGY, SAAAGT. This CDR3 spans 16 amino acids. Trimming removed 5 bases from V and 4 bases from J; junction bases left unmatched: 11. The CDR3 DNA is TGTGCCAGCAGTGACGGGGGTGCGGGGGGTGCAGATACGCAGTATTTT. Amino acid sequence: CASSDGGAGGADTQYF.

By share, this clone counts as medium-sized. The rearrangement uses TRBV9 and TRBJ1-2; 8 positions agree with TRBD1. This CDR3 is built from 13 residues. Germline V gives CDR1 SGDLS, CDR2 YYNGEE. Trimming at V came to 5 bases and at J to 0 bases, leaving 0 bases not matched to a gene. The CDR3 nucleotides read TGTGCCAGCAGGACAGGGGCTAACTATGGCTACACCTTC. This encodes CASRTGANYGYTF.

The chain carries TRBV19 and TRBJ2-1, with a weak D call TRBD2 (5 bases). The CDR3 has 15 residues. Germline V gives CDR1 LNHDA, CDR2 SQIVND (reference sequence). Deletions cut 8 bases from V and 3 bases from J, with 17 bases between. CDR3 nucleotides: TGTGCCAGTCGGGATGGACCGTCGGGCTACAATGAGCAGTTCTTC. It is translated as CASRDGPSGYNEQFF.

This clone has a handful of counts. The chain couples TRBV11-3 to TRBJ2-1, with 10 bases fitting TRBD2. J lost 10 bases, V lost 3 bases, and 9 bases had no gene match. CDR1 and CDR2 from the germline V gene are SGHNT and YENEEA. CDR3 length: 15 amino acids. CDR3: CASSFGSGGPGEQFF. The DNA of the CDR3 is TGTGCCAGCAGCTTCGGTAGCGGGGGGCCGGGGGAGCAGTTCTTC.

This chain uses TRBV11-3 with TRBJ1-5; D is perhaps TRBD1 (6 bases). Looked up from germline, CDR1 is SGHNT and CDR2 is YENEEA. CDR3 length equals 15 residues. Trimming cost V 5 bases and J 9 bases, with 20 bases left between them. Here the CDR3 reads CASSLGTSEGRPQHF. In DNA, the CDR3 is TGTGCCAGCAGCCTCGGGACATCGGAAGGGAGGCCCCAGCATTTT.

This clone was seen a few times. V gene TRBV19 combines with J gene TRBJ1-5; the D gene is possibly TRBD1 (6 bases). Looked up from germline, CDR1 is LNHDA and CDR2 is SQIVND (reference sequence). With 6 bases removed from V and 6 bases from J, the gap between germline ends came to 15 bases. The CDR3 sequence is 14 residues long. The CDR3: CASSPSRGIQPQHF. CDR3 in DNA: TGTGCCAGTAGCCCGTCGAGGGGGATTCAGCCCCAGCATTTT.

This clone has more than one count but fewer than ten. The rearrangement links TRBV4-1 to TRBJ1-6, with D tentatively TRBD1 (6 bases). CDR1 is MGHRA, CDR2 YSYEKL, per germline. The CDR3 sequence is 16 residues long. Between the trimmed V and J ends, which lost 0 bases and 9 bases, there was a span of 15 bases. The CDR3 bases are TGCGCCAGCAGCCAAGATCAGGCGGGGGGCTCTTCACCCCTCCACTTT. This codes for CASSQDQAGGSSPLHF.

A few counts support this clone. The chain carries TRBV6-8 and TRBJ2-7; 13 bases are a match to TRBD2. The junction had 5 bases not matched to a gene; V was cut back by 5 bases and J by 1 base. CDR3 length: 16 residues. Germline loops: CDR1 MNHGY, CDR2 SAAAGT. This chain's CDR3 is CASSDKTSGGSYEQYF. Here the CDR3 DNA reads TGTGCCAGCAGTGACAAGACTAGCGGGGGGTCCTACGAGCAGTACTTC.

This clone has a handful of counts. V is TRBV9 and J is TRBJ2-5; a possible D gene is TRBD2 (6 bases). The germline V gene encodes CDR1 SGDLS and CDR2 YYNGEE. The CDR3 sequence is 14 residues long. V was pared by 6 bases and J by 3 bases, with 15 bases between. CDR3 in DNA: TGTGCCAGCACTGTCGGAGGGAGTGAAGAGACCCAGTACTTC. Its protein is CASTVGGSEETQYF.

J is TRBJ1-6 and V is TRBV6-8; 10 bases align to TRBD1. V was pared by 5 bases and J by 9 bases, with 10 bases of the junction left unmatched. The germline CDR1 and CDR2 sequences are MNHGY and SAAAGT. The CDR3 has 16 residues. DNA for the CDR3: TGTGCCAGCAGTCTAAAGGGACAGGGGATCGGTTCACCCCTCCACTTT. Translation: CASSLKGQGIGSPLHF.

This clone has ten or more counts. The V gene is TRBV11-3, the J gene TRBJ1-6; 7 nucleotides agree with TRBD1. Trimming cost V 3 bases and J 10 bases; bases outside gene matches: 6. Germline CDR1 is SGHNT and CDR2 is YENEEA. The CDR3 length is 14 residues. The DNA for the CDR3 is TGTGCCAGCAGCTTGGGTCGACAGGGATCACCCCTCCACTTT. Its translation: CASSLGRQGSPLHF.

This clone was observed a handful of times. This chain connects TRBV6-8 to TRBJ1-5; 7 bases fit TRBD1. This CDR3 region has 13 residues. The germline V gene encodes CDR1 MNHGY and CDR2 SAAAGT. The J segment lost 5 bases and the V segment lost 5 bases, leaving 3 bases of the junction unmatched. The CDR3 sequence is CASSEGAHQPQHF. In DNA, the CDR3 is TGTGCCAGCAGTGAGGGGGCGCATCAGCCCCAGCATTTT.

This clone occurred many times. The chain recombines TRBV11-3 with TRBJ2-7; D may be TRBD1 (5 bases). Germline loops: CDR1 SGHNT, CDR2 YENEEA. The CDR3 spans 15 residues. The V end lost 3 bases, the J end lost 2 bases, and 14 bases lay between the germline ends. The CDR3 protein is CASSLQGVNTYEQYF. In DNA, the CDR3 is TGTGCCAGCAGCTTGCAGGGCGTTAATACCTACGAGCAGTACTTC.

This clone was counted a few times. Written as DNA, the CDR3 is TGTGCCAGCAGTTACTCGGCAGGTAGTGGGGCCAACGTCCTGACTTTC. This gives the protein CASSYSAGSGANVLTF. The rearrangement links TRBV6-8 to TRBJ2-6; D gene ambiguous. The CDR3 runs 16 residues. Per the germline V gene, CDR1 is MNHGY and CDR2 is SAAAGT. Trimming took off 0 bases at V and 3 bases at J, with 9 bases between the two ends.

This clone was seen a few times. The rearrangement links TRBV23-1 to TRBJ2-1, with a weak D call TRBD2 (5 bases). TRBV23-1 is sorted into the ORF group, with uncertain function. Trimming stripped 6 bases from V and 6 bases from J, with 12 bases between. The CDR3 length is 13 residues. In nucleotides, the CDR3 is TGCGCCAGCAGCCTGGACGGAGGCAATGAGCAGTTCTTC. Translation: CASSLDGGNEQFF.

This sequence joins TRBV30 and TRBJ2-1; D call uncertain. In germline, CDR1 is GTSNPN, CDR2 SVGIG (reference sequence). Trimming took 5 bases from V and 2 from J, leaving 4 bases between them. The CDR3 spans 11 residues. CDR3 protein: CAWVTYNEQFF. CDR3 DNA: TGTGCCTGGGTAACCTACAATGAGCAGTTCTTC.

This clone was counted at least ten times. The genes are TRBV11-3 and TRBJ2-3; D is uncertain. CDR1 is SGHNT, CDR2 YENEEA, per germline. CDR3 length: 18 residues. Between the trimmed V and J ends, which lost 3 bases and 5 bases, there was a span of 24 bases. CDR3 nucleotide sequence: TGTGCCAGCAGCTTGCACCCACCTAGAACCTCCCAGATAGATACGCAGTATTTT. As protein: CASSLHPPRTSQIDTQYF.

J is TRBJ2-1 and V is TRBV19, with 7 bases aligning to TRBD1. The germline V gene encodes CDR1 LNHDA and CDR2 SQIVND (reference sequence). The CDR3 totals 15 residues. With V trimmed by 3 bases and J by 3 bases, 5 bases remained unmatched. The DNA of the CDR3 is TGTGCCAGTAGTATGGAGGCAGGGGGCTACAATGAGCAGTTCTTC. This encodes CASSMEAGGYNEQFF.

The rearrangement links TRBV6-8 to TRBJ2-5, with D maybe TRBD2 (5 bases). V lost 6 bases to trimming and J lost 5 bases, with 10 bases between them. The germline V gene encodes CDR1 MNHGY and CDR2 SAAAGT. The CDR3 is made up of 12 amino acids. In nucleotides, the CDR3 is TGTGCCAGCAGGTCACCGGGGGAGACCCAGTACTTC. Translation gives CASRSPGETQYF.

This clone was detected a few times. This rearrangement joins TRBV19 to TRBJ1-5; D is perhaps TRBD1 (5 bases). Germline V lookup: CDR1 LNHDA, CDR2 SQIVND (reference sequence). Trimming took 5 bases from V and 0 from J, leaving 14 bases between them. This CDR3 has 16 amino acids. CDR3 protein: CASSAGRGISNQPQHF. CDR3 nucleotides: TGTGCCAGTAGTGCGGGGAGGGGAATTAGCAATCAGCCCCAGCATTTT. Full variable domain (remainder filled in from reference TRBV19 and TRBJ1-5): DGGITQSPKYLFRKEGQNVTLSCEQNLNHDAMYWYRQDPGQGLRLIYYSQIVNDFQKGDIAEGYSVSREKKESFPLTVTSAQKNPTAFYLCASSAGRGISNQPQHFGDGTRLSIL.

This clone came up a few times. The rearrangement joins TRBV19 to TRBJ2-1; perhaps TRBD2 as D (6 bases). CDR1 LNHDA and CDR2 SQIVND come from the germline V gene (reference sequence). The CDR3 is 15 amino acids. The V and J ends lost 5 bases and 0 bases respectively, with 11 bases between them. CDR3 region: CASSLGGSSYNEQFF. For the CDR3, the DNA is TGTGCCAGTAGTTTGGGGGGAAGCTCCTACAATGAGCAGTTCTTC.